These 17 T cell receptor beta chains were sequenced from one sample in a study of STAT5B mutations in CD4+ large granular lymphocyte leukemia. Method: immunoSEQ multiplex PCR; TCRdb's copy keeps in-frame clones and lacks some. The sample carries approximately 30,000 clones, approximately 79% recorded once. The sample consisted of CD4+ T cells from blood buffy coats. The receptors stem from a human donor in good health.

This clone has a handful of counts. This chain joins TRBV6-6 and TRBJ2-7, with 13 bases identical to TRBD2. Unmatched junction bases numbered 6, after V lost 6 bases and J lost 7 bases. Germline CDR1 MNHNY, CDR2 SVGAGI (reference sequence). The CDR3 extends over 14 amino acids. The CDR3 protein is CASRGLAGVGEQYF. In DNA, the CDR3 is TGTGCCAGCAGAGGACTAGCGGGGGTGGGGGAGCAGTACTTC.

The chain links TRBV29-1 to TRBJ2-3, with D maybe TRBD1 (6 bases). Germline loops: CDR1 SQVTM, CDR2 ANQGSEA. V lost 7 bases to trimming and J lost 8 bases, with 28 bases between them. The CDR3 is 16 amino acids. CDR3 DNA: TGCAGCGCCAAGACAGGCCGAGGGTCTTATCTTGGTACGCAGTATTTT. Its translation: CSAKTGRGSYLGTQYF.

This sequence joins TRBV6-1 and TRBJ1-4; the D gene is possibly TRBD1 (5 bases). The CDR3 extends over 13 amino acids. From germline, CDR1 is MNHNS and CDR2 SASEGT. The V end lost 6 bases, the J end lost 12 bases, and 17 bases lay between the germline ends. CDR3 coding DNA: TGTGCCAGCAGCCTCCCTGGGGGGGTGGAACTGTTTTTT. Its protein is CASSLPGGVELFF.

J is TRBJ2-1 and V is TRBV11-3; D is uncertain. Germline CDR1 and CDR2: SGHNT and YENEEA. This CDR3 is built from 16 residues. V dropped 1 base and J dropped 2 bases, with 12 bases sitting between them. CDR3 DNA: TGTGCCAGCAGCTTAGGGGATAGGACCACCTACAATGAGCAGTTCTTC. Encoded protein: CASSLGDRTTYNEQFF.

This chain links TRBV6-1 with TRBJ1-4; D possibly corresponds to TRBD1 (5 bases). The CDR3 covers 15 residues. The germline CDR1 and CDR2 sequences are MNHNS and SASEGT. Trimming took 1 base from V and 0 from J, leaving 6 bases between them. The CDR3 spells CASSEVGATNEKLFF. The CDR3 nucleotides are TGTGCCAGCAGTGAAGTAGGGGCAACTAATGAAAAACTGTTTTTT.

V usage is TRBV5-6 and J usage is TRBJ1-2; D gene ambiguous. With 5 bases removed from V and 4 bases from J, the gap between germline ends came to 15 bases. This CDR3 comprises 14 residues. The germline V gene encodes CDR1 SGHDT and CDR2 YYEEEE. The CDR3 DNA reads TGTGCCAGCAGACTCTCGACTCTTAGCTATGGCTACACCTTC. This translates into CASRLSTLSYGYTF.

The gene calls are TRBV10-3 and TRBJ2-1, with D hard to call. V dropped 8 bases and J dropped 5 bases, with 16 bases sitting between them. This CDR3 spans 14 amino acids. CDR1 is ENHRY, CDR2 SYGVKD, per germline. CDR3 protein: CAIRSENSHNEQFF. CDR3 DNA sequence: TGTGCCATCCGGAGTGAGAACAGCCACAATGAGCAGTTCTTC.

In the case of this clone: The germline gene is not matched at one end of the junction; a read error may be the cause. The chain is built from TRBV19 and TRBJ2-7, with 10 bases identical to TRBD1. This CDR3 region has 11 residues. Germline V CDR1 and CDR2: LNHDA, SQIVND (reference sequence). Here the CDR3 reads CATTTGTGVLF. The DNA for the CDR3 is TGTGCCACTACGACCGGGACAGGGGTCCTCTTC.

Written as DNA, the CDR3 is TGTGCCAGCAGCTTGCCCGGAGGTGGCTACGAGCAGTACTTC. Its protein product is CASSLPGGGYEQYF. The J gene is TRBJ2-7, the V gene TRBV5-6, with D possibly matching TRBD2 (5 bases). The CDR3 is 14 residues long. With 1 base removed from V and 3 bases from J, the gap between germline ends came to 11 bases. CDR1 is SGHDT and CDR2 is YYEEEE in the germline V gene.

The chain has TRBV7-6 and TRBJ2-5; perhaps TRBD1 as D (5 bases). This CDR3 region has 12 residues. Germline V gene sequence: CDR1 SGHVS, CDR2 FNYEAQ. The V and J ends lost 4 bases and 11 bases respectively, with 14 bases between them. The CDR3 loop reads CASSSGPGRQYF. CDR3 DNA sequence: TGTGCCAGCAGCTCAGGCCCAGGGCGGCAGTACTTC.

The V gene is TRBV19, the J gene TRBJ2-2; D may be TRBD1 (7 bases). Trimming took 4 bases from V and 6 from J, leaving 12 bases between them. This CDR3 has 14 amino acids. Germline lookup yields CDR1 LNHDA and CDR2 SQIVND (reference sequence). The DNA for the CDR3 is TGTGCCAGTAGTACCCAGGGGGGACCCGGGGAGCTGTTTTTT. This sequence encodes CASSTQGGPGELFF.

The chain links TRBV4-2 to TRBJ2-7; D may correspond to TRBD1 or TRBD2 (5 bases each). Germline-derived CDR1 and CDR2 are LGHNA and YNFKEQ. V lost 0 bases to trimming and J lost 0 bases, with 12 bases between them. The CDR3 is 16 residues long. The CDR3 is CASSQDLGDHSYEQYF. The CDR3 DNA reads TGTGCCAGCAGCCAAGATCTGGGGGACCACTCCTACGAGCAGTACTTC.

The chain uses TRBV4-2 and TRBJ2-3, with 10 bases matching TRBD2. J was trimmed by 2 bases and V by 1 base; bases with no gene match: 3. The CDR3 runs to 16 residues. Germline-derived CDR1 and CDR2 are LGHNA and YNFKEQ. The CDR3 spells CASSQGTSGHTDTQYF. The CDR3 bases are TGTGCCAGCAGCCAAGGGACTAGCGGTCACACAGATACGCAGTATTTT.

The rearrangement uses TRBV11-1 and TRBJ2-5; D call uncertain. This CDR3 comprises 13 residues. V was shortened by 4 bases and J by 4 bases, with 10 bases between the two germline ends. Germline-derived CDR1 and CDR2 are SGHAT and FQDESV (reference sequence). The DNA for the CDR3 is TGTGCCAGCAGCTCCCCCCCGGGAGAGACCCAGTACTTC. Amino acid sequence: CASSSPPGETQYF.

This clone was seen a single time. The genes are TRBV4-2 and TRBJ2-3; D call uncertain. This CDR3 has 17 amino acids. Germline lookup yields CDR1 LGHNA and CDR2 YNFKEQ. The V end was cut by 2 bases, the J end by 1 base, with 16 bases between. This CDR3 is CASSQSIGRLRTDTQYF. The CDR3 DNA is TGTGCCAGCAGCCAATCAATCGGGCGTCTGCGCACAGATACGCAGTATTTT.

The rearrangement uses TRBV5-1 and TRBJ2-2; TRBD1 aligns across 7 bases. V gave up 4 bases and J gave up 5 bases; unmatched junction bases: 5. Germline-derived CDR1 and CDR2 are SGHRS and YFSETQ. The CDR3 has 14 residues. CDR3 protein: CASSNTGATGELFF. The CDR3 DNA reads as TGCGCCAGCAGCAACACAGGGGCTACCGGGGAGCTGTTTTTT.

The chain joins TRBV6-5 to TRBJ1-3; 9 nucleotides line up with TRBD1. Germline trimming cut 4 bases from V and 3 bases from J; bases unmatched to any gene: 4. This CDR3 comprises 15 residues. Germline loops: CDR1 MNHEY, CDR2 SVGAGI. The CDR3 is CASSSLTGGGNTIYF. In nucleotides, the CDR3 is TGTGCCAGCAGTTCCCTGACAGGGGGTGGAAACACCATATATTTT.